This T cell receptor beta chain was documented in a study of blood T cell repertoires in COVID-19. In the study overall: Material from acute and convalescent COVID-19 was sourced from the United States, Italy and Spain. Sources were T cells, B-cell-depleted T cells, or PBMCs; the material itself was cDNA or gDNA.

In the study's own analysis: Nucleated cell number was recorded as an estimate derived from reference gene primer amplification. Clones were sequenced by immunoSEQ multiplex PCR, and TCRdb holds only the in-frame ones, with some missing. Clone size and V and J calls were adopted from that table, with D and trimming inferred from the DNA. The sample lists roughly 130,000 clones, over 75% occurring once. The V gene lost 5 bases and the J gene lost 0 bases, with 11 bases spanning the gap. The CDR3 is 14 residues long. In germline, CDR1 is SGHVS, CDR2 FQNEAQ. In this sample, this clone turned up once. This TCR derives from a woman aged 60-75 years with acute or convalescent COVID-19. Sequenced: peripheral blood. The chain carries TRBV7-8 and TRBJ2-7; D may be TRBD2 (6 bases). The CDR3 sequence: CASSRGRSSYEQYV. The CDR3 DNA reads TGTGCCAGCAGCCGAGGGAGGAGCTCCTACGAGCAGTACGTC.